The 20 T cell receptor beta chains presented below share a single source sample, sequenced in a study of blood T cell repertoires in COVID-19. The method was immunoSEQ multiplex PCR; TCRdb's version includes in-frame clones alone and lacks a portion of them. The sample includes approximately 31,000 clones, 65% to 90% of them seen just once. The material sequenced was peripheral blood. Receptor source: a woman over 75 with active or convalescent COVID-19.

The genes are TRBV2 and TRBJ2-2, with a weak D call TRBD1 (6 bases). CDR3 size: 16 residues. Trimming stripped 2 bases from V and 4 bases from J, with 14 bases between. The germline gives CDR1 SNHLY, CDR2 FYNNEI. This CDR3 reads CASSELAVRGTGELFF. CDR3 bases: TGTGCCAGCAGTGAACTCGCCGTCAGGGGCACCGGGGAGCTGTTTTTT.

The chain recombines TRBV5-1 with TRBJ2-7; 12 bases align to TRBD1. The CDR3 runs to 15 residues. Trimming cost V 3 bases and J 7 bases; bases outside gene matches: 8. From germline, CDR1 is SGHRS and CDR2 YFSETQ. The CDR3 DNA sequence: TGCGCCAGCAGCTCTACCGGGACAGGGGGCCAAGAGCAGTACTTC. Residues: CASSSTGTGGQEQYF.

The rearrangement links TRBV9 to TRBJ2-5; 7 bases map to TRBD1. V was pared by 0 bases and J by 4 bases, with 3 bases of the junction left unmatched. This CDR3 is 14 amino acids long. Germline V lookup: CDR1 SGDLS, CDR2 YYNGEE. The CDR3, as DNA: TGTGCCAGCAGCGTAGGAGCAGGGGGAGAGACCCAGTACTTC. Protein product: CASSVGAGGETQYF.

This chain uses TRBV23-1 with TRBJ1-1; the D gene is possibly TRBD1 (5 bases). TRBV23-1 is treated as an ORF (open reading frame) with a function not yet certain. The CDR3 contains 13 residues. V gave up 7 bases and J gave up 1 base, with 10 bases separating them. The CDR3 DNA is TGCGCCAGCATCGGGCAGGGGAACACTGAAGCTTTCTTT. Amino acid sequence: CASIGQGNTEAFF.

V usage is TRBV1 and J usage is TRBJ2-3; TRBD2 is the table's D call, not checked against the DNA. TRBV1 is deemed a pseudogene. This CDR3 is 15 amino acids long. The CDR3 DNA reads TGCACCAGCAGATCACCGGGACTAGCTTTAGATACGCAGTATTTT. Translated: CTSRSPGLALDTQYF.

The CDR3 DNA is TGTGCCAGCAGCCCCGGACTAGCGGGGGGCACAGATACGCAGTATTTT. Amino acids: CASSPGLAGGTDTQYF. The V gene is TRBV9, the J gene TRBJ2-3; 13 bases are a match to TRBD2. The CDR3 sequence is 16 residues long. CDR1 is SGDLS and CDR2 is YYNGEE in the germline V gene. V trimming: 4 bases; J trimming: 1 base; junction bases outside the gene matches: 3.

In this sample, this clone turned up once. The chain combines TRBV5-8 with TRBJ2-3; D is perhaps TRBD1 (7 bases). Germline CDR1 reads SGHTS; CDR2 reads YDEGEE. Trimming left V 0 bases short and J 7 bases short, with 18 bases between. The CDR3 has 16 residues. The DNA of the CDR3 is TGTGCCAGCAGCTTGGCTCGGGGGCAGGGGGTGAATACGCAGTATTTT. It encodes CASSLARGQGVNTQYF.

This sequence joins TRBV11-2 and TRBJ1-2, with D possibly TRBD1 on 5 matching bases. The CDR3 is 16 residues long. V was trimmed by 1 base and J by 4 bases, leaving 16 bases between them. Germline loops: CDR1 SGHAT, CDR2 FQNNGV. CDR3 sequence (DNA): TGTGCCAGCAGCTTAGTTCAGGGTTCGATGAGCTATGGCTACACCTTC. Residues: CASSLVQGSMSYGYTF.

The V and J genes are TRBV6-5 and TRBJ2-5; 7 bases map to TRBD1. Unmatched junction bases numbered 5, after V lost 7 bases and J lost 0 bases. The CDR3 spans 14 residues. In germline, CDR1 is MNHEY, CDR2 SVGAGI. The DNA for the CDR3 is TGTGCCAGCACCAGGGGACAGTACCAAGAGACCCAGTACTTC. This gives the protein CASTRGQYQETQYF.

The chain recombines TRBV2 with TRBJ2-7, with TRBD1 as a possible D gene (6 bases). The germline gives CDR1 SNHLY, CDR2 FYNNEI. Trimming left V 9 bases short and J 4 bases short, with 13 bases between. The CDR3 runs 12 residues. The CDR3: CARGAGPYEQYF. The CDR3 DNA reads as TGTGCCAGGGGGGCAGGACCATACGAGCAGTACTTC.

The chain combines TRBV2 with TRBJ1-5, with 9 bases lining up with TRBD1. V lost 6 bases and J lost 4; bases outside the gene matches: 7. The CDR3 covers 15 residues. Germline V gives CDR1 SNHLY, CDR2 FYNNEI. The CDR3 sequence: CASRNPGQGNQPQHF. The CDR3 bases are TGTGCCAGCAGGAACCCGGGACAGGGAAATCAGCCCCAGCATTTT. Full variable domain (remainder filled in from reference TRBV2 and TRBJ1-5): EPEVTQTPSHQVTQMGQEVILRCVPISNHLYFYWYRQILGQKVEFLVSFYNNEISEKSEIFDDQFSVERPDGSNFTLKIRSTKLEDSAMYFCASRNPGQGNQPQHFGDGTRLSIL.

The chain carries TRBV7-9 and TRBJ2-1; 10 nucleotides align to TRBD2. This CDR3 spans 16 amino acids. Losses at the gene ends were 4 bases for V and 4 bases for J; bases not matched to a gene: 7. In germline, CDR1 is SEHNR, CDR2 FQNEAQ (reference sequence). The CDR3 bases are TGTGCCAGCAGCTCTCCAACTAGCGGGGCTTACAATGAGCAGTTCTTC. It encodes CASSSPTSGAYNEQFF.

The chain carries TRBV6-1 and TRBJ2-3; 7 bases fit TRBD2. Trimming at V came to 2 bases and at J to 7 bases, leaving 12 bases not matched to a gene. The germline CDR1 and CDR2 sequences are MNHNS and SASEGT. The CDR3 has 16 amino acids. The CDR3 coding sequence is TGTGCCAGCAGTGAAAGATTAGGCGGGAGTGGTTATACGCAGTATTTT. This encodes CASSERLGGSGYTQYF.

The rearrangement joins TRBV18 to TRBJ1-1; 7 bases are a match to TRBD1. V lost 0 bases and J lost 1; bases outside the gene matches: 5. Germline CDR1 and CDR2: KGHSH and LQKENI. The CDR3 contains 16 residues. The CDR3 is CASSPPSQGGNTEAFF. The CDR3 nucleotides read TGTGCCAGCTCACCACCGTCCCAGGGGGGGAACACTGAAGCTTTCTTT.

This chain joins TRBV19 and TRBJ1-5; a weak D match, TRBD1 (6 bases). Germline-derived CDR1 and CDR2 are LNHDA and SQIVND (reference sequence). The V gene lost 7 bases and the J gene lost 4 bases, with 14 bases spanning the gap. The CDR3 has 14 amino acids. The CDR3 DNA reads TGTGCCAGTAACCGACAGGCTGAGAATCAGCCCCAGCATTTT. It translates to CASNRQAENQPQHF.

This rearrangement joins TRBV20-1 to TRBJ2-2; a possible D gene is TRBD2 (6 bases). The CDR3 loop spans 15 amino acids. Germline CDR1 DFQATT, CDR2 SNEGSKA (reference sequence). The V end was cut by 3 bases, the J end by 0 bases, with 11 bases between. The CDR3, as DNA: TGCAGTGCTAGTTTGGGGGGAGCGAACACCGGGGAGCTGTTTTTT. Translation: CSASLGGANTGELFF.

The J gene is TRBJ2-1, the V gene TRBV6-6; 8 bases agree with TRBD1. Losses at the gene ends were 6 bases for V and 5 bases for J; bases not matched to a gene: 12. The CDR3 is 16 amino acids. Germline V CDR1 and CDR2: MNHNY, SVGAGI (reference sequence). DNA for the CDR3: TGTGCCAGCAGACTCGCCCAGGGGGCCCAAAACAATGAGCAGTTCTTC. Translating gives CASRLAQGAQNNEQFF.

The V gene is TRBV4-2, the J gene TRBJ2-7; 12 bases align to TRBD2. This CDR3 region has 16 residues. Germline loops: CDR1 LGHNA, CDR2 YNFKEQ. After removal of 1 base from V and 7 bases from J, the junction contained 8 bases not matched to a gene. As DNA, the CDR3 is TGTGCCAGCAGCCAAGGACTAGCGGGGGCCCAGGGGGAGCAGTACTTC. Translated: CASSQGLAGAQGEQYF.

The V gene is TRBV19, the J gene TRBJ2-1; 9 bases match TRBD1. The CDR3 loop spans 16 amino acids. Germline CDR1 reads LNHDA; CDR2 reads SQIVND (reference sequence). The ends lost 3 bases at V and 1 base at J; junction bases unmatched: 4. The CDR3 loop reads CASSMDRGVSYNEQFF. CDR3 nucleotide sequence: TGTGCCAGTAGTATGGACAGGGGAGTTTCCTACAATGAGCAGTTCTTC.

This clone counts as medium-sized (0.01 to 0.1%). V usage is TRBV6-5 and J usage is TRBJ1-2, with D possibly TRBD1 on 6 matching bases. V lost 9 bases and J lost 3, with 14 bases in between. The length of the CDR3 is 13 residues. Germline CDR1 is MNHEY and CDR2 is SVGAGI. As DNA, the CDR3 is TGTGCCAGTGTCCCCAGGGGTCACTATGGCTACACCTTC. Translating it yields CASVPRGHYGYTF.